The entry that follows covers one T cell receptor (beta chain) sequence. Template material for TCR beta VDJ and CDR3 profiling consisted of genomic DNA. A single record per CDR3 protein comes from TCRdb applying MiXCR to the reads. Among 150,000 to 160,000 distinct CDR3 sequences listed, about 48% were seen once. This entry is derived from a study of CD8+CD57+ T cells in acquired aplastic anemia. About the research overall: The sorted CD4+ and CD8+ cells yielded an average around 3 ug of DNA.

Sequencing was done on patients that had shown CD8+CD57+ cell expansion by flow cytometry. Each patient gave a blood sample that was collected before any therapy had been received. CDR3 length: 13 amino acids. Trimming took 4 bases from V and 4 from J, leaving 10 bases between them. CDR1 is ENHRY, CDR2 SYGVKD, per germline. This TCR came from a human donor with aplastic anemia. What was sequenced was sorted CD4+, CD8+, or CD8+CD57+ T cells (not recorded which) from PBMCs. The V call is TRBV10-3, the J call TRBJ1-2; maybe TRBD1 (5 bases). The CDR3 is CAISARTSYGYTF. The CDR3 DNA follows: TGTGCCATCAGTGCAAGGACAAGCTATGGCTACACCTTC.